Below, one T cell receptor (beta chain) is given with its context. With a J-beta primer mix and a sample-barcoded 5' primer, a second PCR ran roughly 6 to 11 cycles. MiXCR was run by TCRdb on the 5' RACE reads, yielding one entry per CDR3 protein. The sample contains roughly 720,000 distinct CDR3 sequences, around half of which appear only once. This entry comes from a study of blood T cells in healthy people across ages. In the study overall: Every two T cells gave about one barcoded beta molecule via template switching.

With V trimmed by 4 bases and J by 2 bases, 3 bases remained unmatched. The CDR3 loop spans 14 amino acids. The germline V gene encodes CDR1 SQVTM and CDR2 ANQGSEA. The chain employs TRBV29-1 and TRBJ2-3, with TRBD1 matching over 10 bases. This receptor was obtained from a man aged 80 or over in good health. Material: blood. The CDR3 sequence is CSVGGQGYTDTQYF. The CDR3, as DNA: TGCAGCGTTGGGGGACAGGGGTACACAGATACGCAGTATTTT.